The 15 T cell receptor beta chains in this list originate from one sample, sequenced in a study of OX40 agonist ivuxolimab in advanced cancers. Assay: immunoSEQ multiplex PCR; the TCRdb copy retains only in-frame clones and omits some. The sample has some 62,000 clones; around four fifths are singletons. Source: CD4+ or CD8+ T cells sorted from blood, taken in a trial of the OX40 agonist ivuxolimab. Receptor source: an adult with an advanced solid tumor such as melanoma, head and neck, liver or kidney cancer.

Of note for this clone: One junction end disagrees with the germline gene, perhaps due to a read error. This CDR3 is CASSLGGSRGETQYF. The CDR3 DNA reads as TGTGCTAGCAGCTTGGGAGGGAGTCGGGGGGAGACCCAGTACTTC. The chain couples TRBV7-7 to TRBJ2-5; 7 positions match TRBD2. The CDR3 has 15 amino acids. Germline V gene lookup returns CDR1 SSHAT and CDR2 FNYEAQ (reference sequence).

This clone has only one observation. V and J are TRBV7-2 and TRBJ2-7; no clear D. The germline V gene has CDR1 SGHTA and CDR2 FQGNSA. The CDR3 is made up of 15 amino acids. The V end was cut by 2 bases, the J end by 2 bases, with 13 bases between. DNA for the CDR3: TGTGCCAGCAGCTTATTTTATGGTGACACCTACGAGCAGTACTTC. Its translation: CASSLFYGDTYEQYF.

The chain recombines TRBV7-9 with TRBJ1-5; D perhaps matches TRBD1 (5 bases). With 1 base removed from V and 3 bases from J, the gap between germline ends came to 10 bases. Germline loops: CDR1 SEHNR, CDR2 FQNEAQ (reference sequence). This CDR3 contains 15 residues. The CDR3 region is CASSLGWGPNQPQHF. The CDR3 bases are TGTGCCAGCAGCTTAGGGTGGGGCCCCAATCAGCCCCAGCATTTT.

In this sample, this clone turned up once. The rearrangement joins TRBV7-2 to TRBJ1-1; TRBD1 matches 7 bases. With 4 bases clipped from V and 1 base from J, the junction kept 3 bases outside the gene matches. Germline lookup yields CDR1 SGHTA and CDR2 FQGNSA. The CDR3 runs 14 residues. The CDR3 DNA follows: TGTGCCAGCAGCTCCTACAGGGGGAACACTGAAGCTTTCTTT. Translated, it gives CASSSYRGNTEAFF.

This clone turned up a few times. This CDR3 is also generated by other DNA sequences in the sample. The chain carries TRBV30 and TRBJ1-4; the match to TRBD1 covers 7 bases. The CDR3 is made up of 13 amino acids. Trimming at V came to 2 bases and at J to 6 bases, leaving 3 bases not matched to a gene. Germline assignment: CDR1 GTSNPN and CDR2 SVGIG (reference sequence). The CDR3 bases are TGTGCCTGGAGTTTAGGGACAGATGAAAAACTGTTTTTT. It encodes CAWSLGTDEKLFF.

CDR3 bases: TGTGCCAGCACCTGGGACAGGGTTACAGATACGCAGTATTTT. Residues: CASTWDRVTDTQYF. This sequence joins TRBV28 and TRBJ2-3; 9 bases match TRBD1. V dropped 7 bases and J dropped 3; count of bases not matched to a gene: 5. This CDR3 comprises 14 residues. Germline CDR1 reads MDHEN; CDR2 reads SYDVKM.

The chain combines TRBV9 with TRBJ2-7, with TRBD2 matching over 9 bases. V lost 4 bases and J lost 1; bases outside the gene matches: 3. This CDR3 spans 14 amino acids. CDR1 is SGDLS and CDR2 is YYNGEE in the germline V gene. This CDR3 is CASSPGLASYEQYF. CDR3 DNA: TGTGCCAGCAGCCCGGGACTAGCATCCTACGAGCAGTACTTC.

V is TRBV9 and J is TRBJ2-2; D remains ambiguous. With 0 bases removed from V and 5 bases from J, the gap between germline ends came to 8 bases. In germline, CDR1 is SGDLS, CDR2 YYNGEE. The CDR3 is made up of 14 amino acids. CDR3 DNA: TGTGCCAGCAGCGTAGGATCTGGTACCGGGGAGCTGTTTTTT. Amino acid sequence: CASSVGSGTGELFF.

The rearrangement joins TRBV13 to TRBJ2-2, with no clear D. V was shortened by 5 bases and J by 4 bases, with 14 bases between the two germline ends. CDR3 length: 15 residues. The germline gives CDR1 PRHDT, CDR2 FYEKMQ (reference sequence). The CDR3, as DNA: TGTGCCAGCAGCGGACCTCAGCGCTTCACCGGGGAGCTGTTTTTT. As protein: CASSGPQRFTGELFF.

The chain has TRBV5-4 and TRBJ1-6, with D tentatively TRBD1 (5 bases). This CDR3 has 19 residues. Germline V gene lookup returns CDR1 SGHNT and CDR2 YYREEE (reference sequence). V was clipped by 3 bases and J by 0 bases, with 19 bases between them. This chain's CDR3 is CASSSPLKGPSSYNSPLHF. The CDR3 DNA sequence: TGTGCCAGCAGCTCTCCCCTCAAGGGGCCCAGCTCCTATAATTCACCCCTCCACTTT.

This chain joins TRBV28 and TRBJ2-1; D unclear. Trimming pared 4 bases from V and 15 bases from J, leaving 13 bases between. This CDR3 contains 11 residues. CDR1 and CDR2 (germline): MDHEN, SYDVKM. CDR3: CASSSPQAAFF. The CDR3 coding sequence is TGTGCCAGCAGTTCACCCCAGGCGGCGTTCTTC.

This chain connects TRBV25-1 to TRBJ2-7; 10 nucleotides match TRBD2. This CDR3 region has 14 residues. V shed 1 base and J 6 bases; nucleotides not matched to a gene: 3. The germline CDR1 and CDR2 sequences are MGHDK and SYGVNS. The CDR3 region has the DNA TGTGCCAGCAGTGAATTTATAGCGGGAGGCGAGCAGTACTTC. As protein: CASSEFIAGGEQYF.

The chain uses TRBV7-9 and TRBJ1-2; D is possibly TRBD1 (5 bases). CDR1 and CDR2 from the germline V gene are SEHNR and FQNEAQ (reference sequence). CDR3 length: 14 residues. Trimming pared 0 bases from V and 3 bases from J, leaving 8 bases between. CDR3 amino acids: CASSLAGADYGYTF. The CDR3 DNA sequence: TGTGCCAGCAGCTTAGCCGGGGCCGACTATGGCTACACCTTC.

Here the CDR3 DNA reads TGTGCCAGCAGCTTAGGCGGTGTTTTGGACGAGCAGTACTTC. This codes for CASSLGGVLDEQYF. V gene TRBV7-8 combines with J gene TRBJ2-7; D is unresolved. The germline CDR1 and CDR2 sequences are SGHVS and FQNEAQ. The CDR3 is 14 amino acids. Trimming cost V 1 base and J 5 bases, with 12 bases left between them.

The chain couples TRBV18 to TRBJ2-7, with 7 bases lining up with TRBD2. With V trimmed by 2 bases and J by 3 bases, 7 bases remained unmatched. Germline values: CDR1 KGHSH, CDR2 LQKENI. This CDR3 spans 15 amino acids. The CDR3 DNA reads as TGTGCCAGCTCACCAGGCGGGAGAGGTCGCTACGAGCAGTACTTC. Translated, it gives CASSPGGRGRYEQYF.